This paragraph reports one TCR beta chain. What it recognizes is unknown. The data stem from a study of cytomegalovirus exposure and HLA in healthy donors. This PCR relied on a set of 60 Vbeta primers and 13 Jbeta primers. Profiled with immunoSEQ multiplex PCR; TCRdb holds only in-frame clones, not every one. Found here are roughly 98,000 clones, less than 80% of them singletons; the top ten hold 2%. Germline V lookup: CDR1 SGHNT, CDR2 YYREEE (reference sequence). This CDR3 is 16 amino acids long. V lost 5 bases, J lost 5 bases, and 15 bases stayed unmatched. Points from the study as a whole: In a later analysis, a missense DCLRE1C variant was linked to TCR beta V- and J-gene trimming. Under in vitro conditions, three CMV-associated chains were confirmed as specific for CMV antigens.

The source material was PBMCs. The TCR comes from a man in his forties in good health and CMV-seronegative. V and J are TRBV5-4 and TRBJ1-1; 7 bases are a match to TRBD1. Here the CDR3 DNA reads TGTGCCAGCAGTATTGGTCCCGACAGGGAGAAAACTGAAGCTTTCTTT. It encodes CASSIGPDREKTEAFF.